This T cell receptor (beta chain) was recorded in a study of T cell responses to AZD1222 COVID-19 vaccine. The study, taken as a whole, reports: Following two doses of AZD1222, Spike-specific TCR breadth and depth rose. The donor cohort was predominantly white British with a female majority, and clonal diversity may have been underestimated.

Concerning this clone: Its antigen is not known.

The CDR3 has 14 amino acids. Trimming stripped 0 bases from V and 10 bases from J, with 14 bases between. Germline lookup yields CDR1 SGDLS and CDR2 YYNGEE. Repertoires were generated with immunoSEQ multiplex PCR, while TCRdb's copy carries only in-frame clones and drops some. The sample includes approximately 110,000 clones, approximately 84% seen only once; the top ten take approximately 8.1%. Sequencing was performed on peripheral blood, taken on day 0 of AZD1222 vaccination. The TCR was taken from an adult in good health. The rearrangement links TRBV9 to TRBJ2-1, with D possibly called TRBD1 or TRBD2 (7 bases each). The chain's CDR3 is CASSVAGGAGEQFF. The DNA of the CDR3 is TGTGCCAGCAGCGTAGCAGGGGGGGCAGGGGAGCAGTTCTTC.